This T cell receptor beta chain was obtained from a study of regulatory T cells in long-lasting Graves disease. In the study overall: Patients with persistent Graves' disease had over 5 years of antithyroid drugs and persistent TSH receptor antibodies.

Regarding the study as a whole: Those with persistent disease had in common more public clonotypes (roughly 3,000) than new patients (roughly 970). Persistent disease preferred TRBV28, TRBJ1-2 and TRBJ2-5; new disease, TRBV20-1 and TRBJ2-1.

Arm-PCR of CDR3 regions and iRepertoire HTBI primers were used to build TCR beta libraries. TCRdb processed the multiplex PCR reads anew with MiXCR; each CDR3 protein has one entry. The sample includes about 310,000 distinct CDR3 sequences, around 23% of them seen just once. Specified time point: persistent/refractory GD, antithyroid drugs over 5 years with positive TRAb. PBMC RNA was the source of the TCR library. An endocrinology department located in Xi'an, China, was where the patients came from. Notes on this clonotype: Its target is unknown.

Germline V gene sequence: CDR1 DFQATT, CDR2 SNEGSKA (reference sequence). The CDR3 consists of 12 residues. V lost 7 bases to trimming and J lost 0 bases, with 10 bases between them. The receptor was isolated from a female donor with Graves disease. The chain links TRBV20-1 to TRBJ2-7; D call uncertain. The starting material was peripheral blood mononuclear cells (PBMCs), obtained when the disease was refractory, from a patient treated with antithyroid drugs. The CDR3 loop is CSVPSYSYEQYF. CDR3 sequence (DNA): TGCAGTGTCCCCAGCTACTCCTACGAGCAGTACTTC.